The rows below give T cell receptor beta chains drawn from one sample of a study of response to subunit inactivated influenza vaccine. TCRdb analysed the RT-PCR reads with MiXCR anew, one entry per CDR3 protein. Seen here are 500,000 to 650,000 distinct CDR3 sequences, under 9% observed once, and the top ten hold roughly 13%. The sequences come from PBMCs from blood, collected less than 30 months after vaccination. The source is a man aged 50 to 69 who received an inactivated influenza vaccine. CDR3s include the opening cysteine and the closing phenylalanine or tryptophan. D genes are given only for firm matches. Some rows mark clone size as missing; the rest say once, few, many or name a class of expanded clone.

>.|TRBJ2-3|few|TRBV20-1
TGCAGTGCTAGAGATCTTCGCAGTCGTAACACAGATACGCAGTATTTT
CSARDLRSRNTDTQYF
>TRBD1|TRBJ2-4|few|TRBV20-1
TGCAGTGCTAGGTGGGACAGGGTTTATTCCAAAAACATTCAGTACTTC
CSARWDRVYSKNIQYF
>TRBD2|TRBJ2-1|many|TRBV29-1
TGCAGCGGAGACTGGCTAGCGGGAGTTCGGGGTGAGCAGTTCTTC
CSGDWLAGVRGEQFF
>TRBD1|TRBJ2-7|.|TRBV19
TGTGCCAGTAGTTCCTTGGTAGGACAGGGGTCCTACGAGCAGTACTTC
CASSSLVGQGSYEQYF
>.|TRBJ2-4|few|TRBV5-6
TGTGCCAGCAGCCCACCGGGTCTTCCAAACATTCAGTACTTC
CASSPPGLPNIQYF
>.|TRBJ1-1|many|TRBV12-3/TRBV12-4
TGTGCCAGCAGTTTAGAACAGGAAAGTGAAGCTTTCTTT
CASSLEQESEAFF
>.|TRBJ1-2|few|TRBV6-5
TGTGCCAGCAGTTATAGGCAGGGATATGGCTACACCTTC
CASSYRQGYGYTF
>.|TRBJ1-1|.|TRBV4-3
TGCGCCAGCAGCCGCGGGGATGGCACTGAAGCTTTCTTT
CASSRGDGTEAFF
>.|TRBJ2-5|few|TRBV7-7
TGTGCCAGCAGCTTAGGCCCGGGGAGTGAGACCCAGTACTTC
CASSLGPGSETQYF
>.|TRBJ2-1|many|TRBV4-3
TGCGCCAGCAGCTACCTAATGATTCTCGGGTCCTACAATGAGCAGTTCTTC
CASSYLMILGSYNEQFF
>TRBD1|TRBJ2-1|.|TRBV24-1
TGTGCCACCAGTGATTTAATACAGGGGGCAAATGAGCAGTTCTTC
CATSDLIQGANEQFF
>.|TRBJ2-2|few|TRBV29-1
TGCAGCGTGGGGGATTACACCGGGGAGCTGTTTTTT
CSVGDYTGELFF
>TRBD2|TRBJ2-7|few|TRBV20-1
TGCAGTGCTCAGCGGGACCTGTACGAGCAGTACTTC
CSAQRDLYEQYF
>.|TRBJ2-6|many|TRBV7-9
TGTGCCGGACGACTAACTAACTCTGGGGCCAACGTCCTGACTTTC
CAGRLTNSGANVLTF
>TRBD2|TRBJ2-3|few|TRBV11-1
TGTGCCAGCAGCCCCAGACTAGCGGGGGGCCGTAGCACAGATACGCAGTATTTT
CASSPRLAGGRSTDTQYF
>.|TRBJ1-1|many|TRBV3-1
TGTGCCAGCAGCCAAATGAACACTGAAGCTTTCTTT
CASSQMNTEAFF
>TRBD1|TRBJ2-7|many|TRBV5-1
TGCGCCAGTTCCCTCCCCGGGACAGGGGGTTTCGAGCAGTACTTC
CASSLPGTGGFEQYF
>.|TRBJ2-1|.|TRBV12-3/TRBV12-4
TGTGCCAGCAGTTTCTCCGGGACCCTTCTCTACAATGAGCAGTTCTTC
CASSFSGTLLYNEQFF
>.|TRBJ2-2|many|TRBV11-3
TGTGCCAGCAGCCGGACATACCAAGCGAACACCGGGGAGCTGTTTTTT
CASSRTYQANTGELFF
>.|TRBJ1-3|.|TRBV5-1
TGCGCCAGCAGCCCCGGGATAGGAAACACCATATATTTT
CASSPGIGNTIYF
>.|TRBJ1-1|.|TRBV20-1
TGCAGTGCTAGAGGGACTTCAGGGAGGTGGGGGGCTTTCTTT
CSARGTSGRWGAFF
>TRBD2|TRBJ2-2|many|TRBV12-3/TRBV12-4
TGTGCCAGCATTGTAGCGGGATTGGCGAACACCGGGGAGCTGTTTTTT
CASIVAGLANTGELFF
>TRBD1|TRBJ2-7|few|TRBV5-1
TGCGCCAGCAGCCTCGACAGGGGAGGATGGGGTTACGAGCAGTACTTC
CASSLDRGGWGYEQYF
>.|TRBJ2-7|few|TRBV10-3
TGTGCCATCAGTGATAGAATATTCTACGAGCAGTACTTC
CAISDRIFYEQYF
>.|TRBJ1-1|few|TRBV12-3/TRBV12-4
TGTGCCAGCAGTTTCTCAGGGCTAAAGAGTGAAGCTTTCTTT
CASSFSGLKSEAFF
>.|TRBJ2-5|many|TRBV2
TGTGCCAGCAGTGTTGAAGTGTCGAGGGGGGAGACCCAGTACTTC
CASSVEVSRGETQYF
>.|TRBJ1-2|many|TRBV11-2
TGTGCCAGCAGCTCGCGCTTGCCGGCTAATGGCTACACCTTC
CASSSRLPANGYTF
>.|TRBJ2-1|few|TRBV6-7
TGTGCCAGGGTTCTAGACAGTCTCTCCTACAATGAGCAGTTCTTC
CARVLDSLSYNEQFF
>.|TRBJ2-3|.|TRBV4-3
TGCGCCAGCAGCCAAGGGAGATTCACAGATACGCAGTATTTT
CASSQGRFTDTQYF
>TRBD2|TRBJ2-1|many|TRBV20-1
TGCAGTGCTAGAATGACTAGCGGGAGGGCCGGGAATGAGCAGTTCTTC
CSARMTSGRAGNEQFF
>.|TRBJ2-5|many|TRBV7-9
TGTGCCAGCAGCTTCCCCGGGGCTCAAGAGACCCAGTACTTC
CASSFPGAQETQYF
>.|TRBJ2-1|many|TRBV19
TGTGCCAGTAGCATCGACAGGGAGGGTGAGCAGTTCTTC
CASSIDREGEQFF
>.|TRBJ1-2|.|TRBV6-5
TGTGCCAGCAGTTATACTCCCCTGGGAAACTATGGCTACACCTTC
CASSYTPLGNYGYTF
>TRBD2|TRBJ2-1|few|TRBV20-1
TGCAGTGCTAGCGCCAGCGGGAGGTCCTACAATGAGCAGTTCTTC
CSASASGRSYNEQFF
>.|TRBJ1-2|few|TRBV27
TGTGCCAGCAGTTTATCCGGAGGCTATGGCTACACCTTC
CASSLSGGYGYTF
>TRBD1|TRBJ2-5|many|TRBV15
TGTGCCACCAGCAGAGTGTACAGGGGCTCTCAAGAGACCCAGTACTTC
CATSRVYRGSQETQYF
>.|TRBJ2-7|.|TRBV20-1
TGCAGTGCTAGAGAGAGACTAGGTGAGCAGTACTTC
CSARERLGEQYF
>.|TRBJ2-7|many|TRBV29-1
TGCAGCGTTGAAACGACGGGGGCCTACGAGCAGTACTTC
CSVETTGAYEQYF
>TRBD2|TRBJ2-1|.|TRBV12-3/TRBV12-4
TGTGCCAGCAGTCCCCAGGTACTAGCGGGGGCCGACAATGAGCAGTTCTTC
CASSPQVLAGADNEQFF
>.|TRBJ2-3|many|TRBV6-5
TGTGCCAGCAGTTACTCGTCCGTGGTCCGGGGATCAAGCACAGATACGCAGTATTTT
CASSYSSVVRGSSTDTQYF
>TRBD1|TRBJ2-7|.|TRBV4-1
TGCGCCAGCAGCCAAGATACAGGGACAGGGGAGCAGTACTTC
CASSQDTGTGEQYF
>TRBD1|TRBJ2-2|many|TRBV12-3/TRBV12-4
TGTGCCATCCTCGGACAGGGAGGCACCGGGGAGCTGTTTTTT
CAILGQGGTGELFF
>.|TRBJ2-1|many|TRBV5-1
TGCGCCAGCAGTTGGGGGGGGCCGTACAATGAGCAGTTCTTC
CASSWGGPYNEQFF
>.|TRBJ2-1|few|TRBV6-1
TGTGCCAGCGCTTCTGGCCAGGGCTTATACAATGAGCAGTTCTTC
CASASGQGLYNEQFF
>.|TRBJ1-5|.|TRBV7-9
TGTGCCAGCAGCTCCCTTGGGGATCAGCCCCAGCATTTT
CASSSLGDQPQHF
>.|TRBJ2-7|.|TRBV11-2
TGTGCCAGCAGCTGGACAGTGGCCTACGAGCAGTACTTC
CASSWTVAYEQYF
>.|TRBJ1-2|many|TRBV12-3/TRBV12-4
TGTGCCAGCAGTCCGAAAGGAGCTAACTATGGCTACACCTTC
CASSPKGANYGYTF
>.|TRBJ2-7|.|TRBV6-1
TGTGCCAGCAGTGGCTCAGGGGTAAGGACTCACGAGCAGTACTTC
CASSGSGVRTHEQYF
>.|TRBJ2-5|.|TRBV7-7
TGTGCTAGCAGCTTCCTCATCCAAGAGACCCAGTACTTC
CASSFLIQETQYF
>TRBD1|TRBJ1-2|.|TRBV11-2
TGTGCCAGCAGCTTACAGGGGACAGGAGGCTCCGGCTACACCTTC
CASSLQGTGGSGYTF
>.|TRBJ2-2|.|TRBV12-3/TRBV12-4
TGTGCCAGCAGTTTAATGGCCACCGGGGAGCTGTTTTTT
CASSLMATGELFF
>.|TRBJ2-4|.|TRBV20-1
TGCAGTGCTGGGAAGGGAAGCCTAGCCAAAAACATTCAGTACTTC
CSAGKGSLAKNIQYF
>.|TRBJ2-1|many|TRBV5-6
TGTGCCAGCAGCTTGAGCGGACCCAATGAGCAGTTCTTC
CASSLSGPNEQFF
>.|TRBJ2-1|many|TRBV20-1
TGCAGTGCTCGCCGGCAGATGGATGAGCAGTTCTTC
CSARRQMDEQFF
>TRBD1|TRBJ1-2|.|TRBV7-2
TGTGCCAGCAGCTTAGATCGGGACAGGGAGCACACCTTC
CASSLDRDREHTF
>.|TRBJ2-5|few|TRBV15
TGTGCCACCAGCAGAGCGAAGGGGGAGACCCAGTACTTC
CATSRAKGETQYF
>TRBD2|TRBJ2-4|.|TRBV4-1
TGCGCCAGCAGCCATACTAGCGGAGCAGCCAAAAACATTCAGTACTTC
CASSHTSGAAKNIQYF
>.|TRBJ2-3|few|TRBV6-5
TGTGCCAGCAGTTACCCAAGGGTGTGCACAGATACGCAGTATTTT
CASSYPRVCTDTQYF
>.|TRBJ2-1|.|TRBV20-1
TGCAGTGCTAGAAGGAGGGACCCACGCAATGAGCAGTTCTTC
CSARRRDPRNEQFF
>.|TRBJ2-1|.|TRBV7-2
TGTGCCAGCAGACTTTCGATAGACAATGAGCAGTTCTTC
CASRLSIDNEQFF